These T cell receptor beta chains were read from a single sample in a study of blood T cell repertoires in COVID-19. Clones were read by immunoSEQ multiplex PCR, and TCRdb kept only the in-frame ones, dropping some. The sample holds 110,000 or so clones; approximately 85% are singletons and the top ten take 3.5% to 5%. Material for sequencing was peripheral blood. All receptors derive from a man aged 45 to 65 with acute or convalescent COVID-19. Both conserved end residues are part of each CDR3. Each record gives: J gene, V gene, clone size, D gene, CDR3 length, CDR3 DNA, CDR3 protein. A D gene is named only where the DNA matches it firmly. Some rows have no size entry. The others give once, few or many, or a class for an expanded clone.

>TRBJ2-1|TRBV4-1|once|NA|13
TGCGCCAGCAGCGCAGGATCCTCGATAGGGCAGTTCTTC
CASSAGSSIGQFF
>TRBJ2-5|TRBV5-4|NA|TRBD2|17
TGTGCCAGCAGCTTGAGGGGAGGCGGGGGGGCAGGAGAGACCCAGTACTTC
CASSLRGGGGAGETQYF
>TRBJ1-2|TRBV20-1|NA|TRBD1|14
TGCAGTGCTAGTATCGACGGACAGGGCTATGGCTACACCTTC
CSASIDGQGYGYTF
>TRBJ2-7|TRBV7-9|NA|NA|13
TGTGCCAGCAGCTTAGCGGCGGTTTACGAGCAGTACTTC
CASSLAAVYEQYF
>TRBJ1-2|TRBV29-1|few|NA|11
TGCAGCACCGGGGGAGTTAACAGGCCAAACTTC
CSTGGVNRPNF
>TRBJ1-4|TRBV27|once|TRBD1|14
TGTGCCAGCAGTATCGGGACAGGGGGTGAAAAACTGTTTTTT
CASSIGTGGEKLFF
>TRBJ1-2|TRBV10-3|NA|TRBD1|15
TGTGCCATCAGTGTTGACAGGGGGCAACGGGATGGCTACACCTTC
CAISVDRGQRDGYTF
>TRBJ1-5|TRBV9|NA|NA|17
TGCACCTTGCGATGCGGGGGATACTGGAGGGGAAATCAGCCCCAGCATTTT
CTLRCGGYWRGNQPQHF
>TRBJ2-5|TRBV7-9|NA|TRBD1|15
TGTGCCAGCAGCTTAAGACAGGGGATCGGTGAGACCCAGTACTTC
CASSLRQGIGETQYF
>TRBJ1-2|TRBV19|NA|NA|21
TGTGCCAGTAGCAAAAGAAAGATCATAGACGAATCGACATCGGGGTTCTATGGCTACACCTTC
CASSKRKIIDESTSGFYGYTF
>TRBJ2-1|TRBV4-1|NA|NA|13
TGCGCCAGCAGCCAACGGGAATACAATGAGCAGTTCTTC
CASSQREYNEQFF
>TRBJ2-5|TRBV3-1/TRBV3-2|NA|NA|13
TGTGCCAGCAGCCAATGGGGGGAAGAGACCCAGTACTTC
CASSQWGEETQYF
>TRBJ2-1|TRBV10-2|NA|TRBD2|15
TGCGCCAGCAGTGGGGTACAGCGGGAGTTCAATGAGCAGTTCTTC
CASSGVQREFNEQFF